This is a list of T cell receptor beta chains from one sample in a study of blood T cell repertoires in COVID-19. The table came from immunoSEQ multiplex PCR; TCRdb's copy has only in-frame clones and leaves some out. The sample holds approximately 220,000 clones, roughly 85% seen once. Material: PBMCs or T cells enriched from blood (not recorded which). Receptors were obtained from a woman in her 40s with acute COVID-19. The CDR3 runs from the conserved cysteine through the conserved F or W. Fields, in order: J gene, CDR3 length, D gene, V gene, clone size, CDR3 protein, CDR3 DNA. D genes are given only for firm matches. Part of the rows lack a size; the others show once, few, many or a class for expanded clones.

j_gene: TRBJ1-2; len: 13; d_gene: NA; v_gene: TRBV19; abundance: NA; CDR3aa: CASSSHESYGYTF; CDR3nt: TGTGCCAGTAGTTCTCACGAGAGCTATGGCTACACCTTC
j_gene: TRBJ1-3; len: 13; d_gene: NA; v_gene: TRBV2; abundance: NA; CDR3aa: CASSEGPFNTIYF; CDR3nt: TGTGCCAGCAGTGAAGGGCCGTTCAACACCATATATTTT
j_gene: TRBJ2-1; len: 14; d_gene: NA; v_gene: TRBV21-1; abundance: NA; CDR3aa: CASSTTSGSNEQFF; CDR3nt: TGTGCCAGCAGCACGACTAGCGGGAGCAATGAGCAGTTCTTC
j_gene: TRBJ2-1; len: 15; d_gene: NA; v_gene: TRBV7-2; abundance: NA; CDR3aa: CASSPRQEIYNEQFF; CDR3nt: TGTGCCAGCAGCCCCAGACAGGAGATCTACAATGAGCAGTTCTTC
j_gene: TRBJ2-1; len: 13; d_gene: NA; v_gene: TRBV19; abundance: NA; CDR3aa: CASSRGWGNEQFF; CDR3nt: TGTGCCAGTAGTCGCGGGTGGGGCAATGAGCAGTTCTTC
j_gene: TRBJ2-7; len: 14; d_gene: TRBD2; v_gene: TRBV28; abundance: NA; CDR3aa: CASSLWEGKGEQYF; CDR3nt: TGTGCCAGCAGTTTGTGGGAGGGAAAAGGCGAGCAGTACTTC
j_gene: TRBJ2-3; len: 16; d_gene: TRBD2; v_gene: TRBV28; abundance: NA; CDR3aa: CASSLGLAGVPRAQYF; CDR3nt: TGTGCCAGCAGTTTAGGACTAGCGGGGGTCCCGAGGGCGCAGTATTTT
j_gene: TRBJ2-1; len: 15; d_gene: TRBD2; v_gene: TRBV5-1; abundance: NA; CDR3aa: CASSSTSGPYNEQFF; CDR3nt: TGCGCCAGCAGCTCAACTAGCGGGCCCTACAATGAGCAGTTCTTC
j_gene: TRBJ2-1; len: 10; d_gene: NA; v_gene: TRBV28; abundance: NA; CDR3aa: CASSGQEQFF; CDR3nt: TGTGCCAGCAGTGGGCAGGAGCAGTTCTTC
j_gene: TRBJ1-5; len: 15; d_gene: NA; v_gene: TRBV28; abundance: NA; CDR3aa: CASSLLSDINQPQHF; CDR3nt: TGTGCCAGCAGTTTATTATCGGACATAAATCAGCCCCAGCATTTT
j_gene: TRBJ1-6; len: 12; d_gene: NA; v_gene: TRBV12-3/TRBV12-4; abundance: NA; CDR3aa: CASSLTVGPLHF; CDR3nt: TGTGCCAGCAGCTTGACAGTTGGGCCCCTCCACTTT
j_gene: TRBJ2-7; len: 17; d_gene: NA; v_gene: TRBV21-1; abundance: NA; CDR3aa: CASSNHHRDRSSYEQYF; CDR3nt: TGTGCCAGCAGCAATCATCACCGGGACAGGTCATCCTACGAGCAGTACTTC
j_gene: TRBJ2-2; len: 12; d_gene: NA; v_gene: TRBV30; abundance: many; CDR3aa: CAWRRSTGELFF; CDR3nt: TGTGCCTGGAGGCGGTCGACCGGGGAGCTGTTTTTT
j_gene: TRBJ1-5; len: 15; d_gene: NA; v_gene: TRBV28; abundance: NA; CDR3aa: CASSLYSWGNQPQHF; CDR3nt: TGTGCCAGCAGTTTATACAGTTGGGGCAATCAGCCCCAGCATTTT
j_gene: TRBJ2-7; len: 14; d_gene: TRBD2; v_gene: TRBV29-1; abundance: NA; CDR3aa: CSVVSGSSLYEQYF; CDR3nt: TGCAGCGTTGTTAGCGGGAGTTCCCTCTACGAGCAGTACTTC
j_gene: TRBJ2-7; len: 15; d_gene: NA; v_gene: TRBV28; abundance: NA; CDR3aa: CASSGPSGGTYEQYF; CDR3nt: TGTGCCAGCAGCGGGCCTTCAGGGGGGACCTACGAGCAGTACTTC
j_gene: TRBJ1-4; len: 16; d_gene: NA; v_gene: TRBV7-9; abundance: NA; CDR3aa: CASSKLLDMQREKLFF; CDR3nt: TGTGCCAGCAGCAAACTACTGGACATGCAAAGAGAAAAACTGTTTTTT
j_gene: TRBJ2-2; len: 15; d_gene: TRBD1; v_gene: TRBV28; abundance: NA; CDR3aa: CASRARAGGNGELFF; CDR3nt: TGTGCCAGCAGAGCGAGGGCAGGGGGAAACGGGGAGCTGTTTTTT
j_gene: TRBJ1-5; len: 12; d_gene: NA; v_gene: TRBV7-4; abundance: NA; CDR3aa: CASSLGSQPQHF; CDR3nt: TGTGCCAGCAGCTTGGGGAGCCAGCCCCAGCATTTT
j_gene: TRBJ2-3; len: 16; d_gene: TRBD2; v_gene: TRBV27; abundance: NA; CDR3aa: CASSGRLAGFTDTQYF; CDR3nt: TGTGCCAGCAGTGGAAGACTAGCGGGATTCACAGATACGCAGTATTTT
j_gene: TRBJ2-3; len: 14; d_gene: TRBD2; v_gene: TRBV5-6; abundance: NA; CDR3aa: CASSIGRALDTQYF; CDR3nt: TGTGCCAGCAGCATAGGGAGGGCCCTAGATACGCAGTATTTT
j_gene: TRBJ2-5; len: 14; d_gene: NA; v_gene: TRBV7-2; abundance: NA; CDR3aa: CASRQTTLQETQYF; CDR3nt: TGTGCCAGCAGGCAGACTACACTCCAAGAGACCCAGTACTTC
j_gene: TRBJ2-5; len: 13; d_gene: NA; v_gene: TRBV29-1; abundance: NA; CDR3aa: CSVPDLQYGTQYF; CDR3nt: TGCAGCGTCCCGGACTTGCAGTATGGGACCCAGTACTTC
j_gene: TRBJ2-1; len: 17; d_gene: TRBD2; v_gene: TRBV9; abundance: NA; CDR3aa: CASSPSGSSGIYNEQFF; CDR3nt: TGTGCCAGCAGCCCCAGTGGAAGTAGCGGGATCTACAATGAGCAGTTCTTC
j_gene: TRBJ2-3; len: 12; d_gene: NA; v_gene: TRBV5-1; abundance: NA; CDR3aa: CASSAQGYTQYF; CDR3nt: TGCGCCAGCAGCGCGCAGGGATATACGCAGTATTTT
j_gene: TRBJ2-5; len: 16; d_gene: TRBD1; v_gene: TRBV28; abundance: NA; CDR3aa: CASSLSIGTGGETQYF; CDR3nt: TGTGCCAGCAGTTTAAGTATCGGGACAGGGGGAGAGACCCAGTACTTC
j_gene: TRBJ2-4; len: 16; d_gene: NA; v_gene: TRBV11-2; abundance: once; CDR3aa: CASSLGGAGVPNIQYF; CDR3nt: TGTGCCAGCAGCTTAGGGGGAGCCGGGGTACCGAACATTCAGTACTTC
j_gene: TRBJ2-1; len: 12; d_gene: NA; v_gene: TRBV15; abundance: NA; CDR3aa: CATSLLRNEQFF; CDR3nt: TGTGCCACCAGCCTTCTACGCAATGAGCAGTTCTTC
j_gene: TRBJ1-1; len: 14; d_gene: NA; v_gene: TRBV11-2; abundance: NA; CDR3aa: CASSPGQKNTEAFF; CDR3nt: TGTGCCAGCAGCCCCGGACAGAAGAACACTGAAGCTTTCTTT
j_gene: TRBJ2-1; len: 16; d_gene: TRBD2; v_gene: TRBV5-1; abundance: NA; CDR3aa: CASGEFGTSGYNEQFF; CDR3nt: TGCGCCAGCGGGGAATTTGGGACTAGCGGCTACAATGAGCAGTTCTTC
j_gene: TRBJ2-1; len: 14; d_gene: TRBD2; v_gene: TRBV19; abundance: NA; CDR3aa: CASSIVGGDNEQFF; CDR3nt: TGTGCCAGTAGTATAGTTGGGGGGGACAATGAGCAGTTCTTC
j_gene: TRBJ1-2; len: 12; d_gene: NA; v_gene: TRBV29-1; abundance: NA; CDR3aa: CSVEVNSYGYTF; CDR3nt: TGCAGCGTTGAAGTAAACAGCTATGGCTACACCTTC
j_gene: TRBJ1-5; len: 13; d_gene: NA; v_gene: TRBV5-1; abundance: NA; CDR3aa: CASRETSNQPQHF; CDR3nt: TGCGCCAGCCGGGAGACCTCCAATCAGCCCCAGCATTTT
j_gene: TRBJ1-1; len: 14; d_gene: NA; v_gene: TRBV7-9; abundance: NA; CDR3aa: CASSLASLNTEAFF; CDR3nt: TGTGCCAGCAGCTTAGCCTCCCTGAACACTGAAGCTTTCTTT
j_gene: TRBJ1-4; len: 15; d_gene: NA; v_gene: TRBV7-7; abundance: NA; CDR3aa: CASSLSSGANEKLFF; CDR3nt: TGTGCCAGCAGCTTAAGTTCGGGGGCTAATGAAAAACTGTTTTTT
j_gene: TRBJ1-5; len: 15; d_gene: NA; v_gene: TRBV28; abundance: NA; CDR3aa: CASSPPTGSGQPQHF; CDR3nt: TGTGCCAGCAGCCCTCCTACAGGGTCCGGTCAGCCCCAGCATTTT
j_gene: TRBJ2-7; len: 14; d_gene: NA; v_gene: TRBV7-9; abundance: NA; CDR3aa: CASSVGGSAYEQYF; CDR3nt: TGTGCCAGCAGCGTCGGAGGGTCCGCCTACGAGCAGTACTTC
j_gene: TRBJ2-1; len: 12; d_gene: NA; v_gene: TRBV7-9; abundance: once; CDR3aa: CASSLGMNEQFF; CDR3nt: TGTGCCAGCAGCTTAGGTATGAATGAGCAGTTCTTC
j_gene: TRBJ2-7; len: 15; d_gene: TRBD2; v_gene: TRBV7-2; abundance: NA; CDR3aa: CASSLTPGRANEQYF; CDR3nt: TGTGCCAGCAGCTTAACTCCCGGGAGGGCCAACGAGCAGTACTTC
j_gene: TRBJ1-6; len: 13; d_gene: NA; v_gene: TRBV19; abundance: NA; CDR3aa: CASNIQSNSPLHF; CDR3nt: TGTGCCAGTAACATACAGTCTAATTCACCCCTCCACTTT
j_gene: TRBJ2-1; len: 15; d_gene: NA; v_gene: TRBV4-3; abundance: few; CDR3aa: CASSQELTVYNEQFF; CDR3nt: TGCGCCAGCAGCCAAGAACTTACAGTTTACAATGAGCAGTTCTTC
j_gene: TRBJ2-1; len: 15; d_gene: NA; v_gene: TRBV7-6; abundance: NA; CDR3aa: CASSLPAGSDGEQFF; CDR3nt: TGTGCCAGCAGCTTACCAGCCGGTAGCGACGGTGAGCAGTTCTTC
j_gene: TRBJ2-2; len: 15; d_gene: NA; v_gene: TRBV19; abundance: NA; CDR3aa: CASSIVGTGLGELFF; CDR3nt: TGTGCCAGTAGTATTGTGGGAACGGGACTCGGGGAGCTGTTTTTT
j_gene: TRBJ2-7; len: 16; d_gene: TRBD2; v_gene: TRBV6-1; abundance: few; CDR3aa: CASSAPGLAGFYEQYF; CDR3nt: TGTGCCAGCAGTGCACCTGGACTAGCGGGATTCTACGAGCAGTACTTC
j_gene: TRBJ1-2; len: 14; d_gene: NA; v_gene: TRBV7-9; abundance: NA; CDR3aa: CASSGGRQDYGYTF; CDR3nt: TGTGCCAGCAGCGGAGGGCGCCAGGACTATGGCTACACCTTC
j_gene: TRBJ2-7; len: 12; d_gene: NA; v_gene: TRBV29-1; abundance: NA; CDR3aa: CSVRRSAYEQYF; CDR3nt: TGCAGCGTTCGCAGGTCCGCCTACGAGCAGTACTTC
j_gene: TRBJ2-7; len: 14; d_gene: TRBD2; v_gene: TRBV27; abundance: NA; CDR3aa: CASTPSGWNYEQYF; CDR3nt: TGTGCCAGCACCCCTAGCGGATGGAATTACGAGCAGTACTTC
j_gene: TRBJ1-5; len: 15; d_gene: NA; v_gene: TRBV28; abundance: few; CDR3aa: CASSFTGMSNQPQHF; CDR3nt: TGTGCCAGCAGTTTTACGGGGATGAGCAATCAGCCCCAGCATTTT
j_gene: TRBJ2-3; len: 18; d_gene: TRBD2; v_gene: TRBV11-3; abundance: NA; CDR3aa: CASSLGLAGADSTDTQYF; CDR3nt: TGTGCCAGCAGCTTAGGGTTAGCGGGAGCAGATAGCACAGATACGCAGTATTTT